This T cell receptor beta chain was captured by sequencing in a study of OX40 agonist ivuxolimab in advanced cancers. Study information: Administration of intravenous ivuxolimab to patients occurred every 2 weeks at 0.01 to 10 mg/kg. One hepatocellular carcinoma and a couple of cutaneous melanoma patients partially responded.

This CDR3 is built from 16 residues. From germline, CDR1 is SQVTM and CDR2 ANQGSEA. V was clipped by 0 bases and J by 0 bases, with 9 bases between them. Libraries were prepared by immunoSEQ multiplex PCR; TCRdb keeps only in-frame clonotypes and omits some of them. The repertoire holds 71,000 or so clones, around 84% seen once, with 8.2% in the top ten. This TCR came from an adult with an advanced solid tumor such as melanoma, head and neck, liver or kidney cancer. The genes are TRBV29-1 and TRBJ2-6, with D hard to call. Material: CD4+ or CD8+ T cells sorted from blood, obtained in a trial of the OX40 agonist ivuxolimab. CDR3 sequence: CSVEETISSGANVLTF. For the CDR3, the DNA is TGCAGCGTTGAAGAGACCATCAGCTCTGGGGCCAACGTCCTGACTTTC.